Listed below are T cell receptor beta chains from one sample, sequenced in a study of cytomegalovirus exposure and HLA in healthy donors. Produced via immunoSEQ multiplex PCR; TCRdb's table is partial and in-frame only. This table holds nearly 200,000 clones, 79% found once. The sequenced sample was PBMCs. These receptors originate from a male donor in good health and CMV-seropositive. CDR3s include the opening cysteine and the closing phenylalanine or tryptophan. Each record gives: clone size, J gene, D gene, CDR3 length, V gene, CDR3 DNA, CDR3 protein. A D gene is named only where the DNA matches it firmly. Some rows have no size entry. The others give once, few or many, or a class for an expanded clone.

NA TRBJ2-7 NA 14 TRBV7-2 TGTGCCAGCAGCTTCGGCGGGGCTATATACGAGCAGTACTTC CASSFGGAIYEQYF
NA TRBJ2-7 NA 13 TRBV7-7 TGTGCCAGCAGCTTAGCGCTCCGAGACGAGCAGTACTTC CASSLALRDEQYF
NA TRBJ2-7 NA 15 TRBV5-6 TGTGCCAGCAGTCAAAATCAGGGATTCCTTTACGAGCAGTACTTC CASSQNQGFLYEQYF
NA TRBJ2-6 TRBD1 19 TRBV11-3 TGTGCCAGCAGCTCAAGAACCGGGACAGGGGGCTCTGGGGCCAACGTCCTGACTTTC CASSSRTGTGGSGANVLTF
NA TRBJ2-6 NA 13 TRBV18 TGTGCCAGCAAAGGGGGTCCCGTCAACGTCCTGACTTTC CASKGGPVNVLTF
NA TRBJ1-2 NA 15 TRBV5-4 TGTGCCAGCAGCCTTACCTCTACAGAGATCTATGGCTACACCTTC CASSLTSTEIYGYTF
NA TRBJ2-7 NA 14 TRBV27 TGTGCCAGCCGGATTAGTGGGAGTTGGTACGAGCAGTACTTC CASRISGSWYEQYF
NA TRBJ2-3 NA 16 TRBV13 TGTGCCAACCCTCTAGCTCGGGAGAGGAGCACAGATACGCAGTATTTT CANPLARERSTDTQYF
NA TRBJ2-3 TRBD2 17 TRBV12-5 TGTGCTAGTGGTTTGTTTTTATCTAGCGGGGGTGGAGATACGCAGTATTTT CASGLFLSSGGGDTQYF
NA TRBJ2-3 NA 15 TRBV19 TGTGCCAGTAGTATAGCAGTCGAGAGGACAGATACGCAGTATTTT CASSIAVERTDTQYF
NA TRBJ1-5 TRBD1 15 TRBV6-1 TGTGCCAGCAGAAAACCGGGACAGGGGGATCAGCCCCAGCATTTT CASRKPGQGDQPQHF
NA TRBJ1-5 TRBD1 18 TRBV10-3 TGTGCCATCAGTGAACCGGGACAGGGGGGAGTTAGCAATCAGCCCCAGCATTTT CAISEPGQGGVSNQPQHF
NA TRBJ2-2 TRBD2 15 TRBV7-2 TGTGCCAGCAGCCCCAGACTAGCGGGAGGCGGGGAGCTGTTTTTT CASSPRLAGGGELFF
NA TRBJ2-6 TRBD1 18 TRBV7-3 TGTGCCAGCAGCTTTCCCAACAGGGGCAGCTCTGGGGCCAACGTCCTGACTTTC CASSFPNRGSSGANVLTF
NA TRBJ2-7 TRBD2 15 TRBV9 TGTGCCAGCAGCGGGGGACTAGCGGGAGCCTACGAGCAGTACTTC CASSGGLAGAYEQYF
NA TRBJ1-1 TRBD1 13 TRBV4-2 TGTGCCAGCAGCCAAACTGACAGGGTTGAAGCTTTCTTT CASSQTDRVEAFF
NA TRBJ2-7 NA 14 TRBV7-2 TGTGCCAGCAGCTTAGACGGGAAAGGATACGAGCAGTACTTC CASSLDGKGYEQYF
NA TRBJ2-3 TRBD2 15 TRBV5-1 TGCGCCAGCAGCTTGGGACTAGCTAGCCCAGATACGCAGTATTTT CASSLGLASPDTQYF
NA TRBJ2-7 NA 10 TRBV29-1 TGCAGCGTTGGCGGCTACGAGCAGTACTTC CSVGGYEQYF
NA TRBJ1-4 NA 15 TRBV25-1 TGTGCCAGCAGCATTTTCGGGTCGACTAATGAAAAACTGTTTTTT CASSIFGSTNEKLFF
once TRBJ1-1 NA 14 TRBV7-9 TGTTCCAGCAGAATCCAGGGTAGGAATGCTGAAGCTTTCTTT CSSRIQGRNAEAFF
NA TRBJ1-1 NA 13 TRBV7-2 TGTGCCAGCAGCTTATGGGCAGCCACTGAAGCTTTCTTT CASSLWAATEAFF
NA TRBJ2-3 TRBD2 17 TRBV11-3 TGTGCCAGCAGCTTAGGCACTAGCGGGACAAGCACAGATACGCAGTATTTT CASSLGTSGTSTDTQYF
few TRBJ1-6 TRBD1 16 TRBV4-1 TGCGCCAGCAGCCAAGACGGACAGGGAAGAAATTCACCCCTCCACTTT CASSQDGQGRNSPLHF
NA TRBJ1-2 TRBD1 17 TRBV7-2 TGTGCCAGCAGCCCCGATTCAACGAGAGGGGGCGCGTATGGCTACACCTTC CASSPDSTRGGAYGYTF
NA TRBJ1-4 NA 14 TRBV28 TGTGCCAGCAGTTTACCAGGATTTAATGAAAAACTGTTTTTT CASSLPGFNEKLFF
NA TRBJ1-1 NA 13 TRBV6-5 TGTGCCAGCAGCCGGGGAGTTAACACTGAAGCTTTCTTT CASSRGVNTEAFF
once TRBJ2-1 NA 14 TRBV2 TGTGCCAGCCGTTCGGGAGTATTCTACAATGAGCAGTTCTTC CASRSGVFYNEQFF
NA TRBJ1-2 TRBD1 14 TRBV28 TGTGCCAGCATCCCGGGACAGGTGAACTATGGCTACACCTTC CASIPGQVNYGYTF